The rows below give T cell receptor beta chains drawn from one sample of a study of blood T cell repertoires in COVID-19. Clones were sequenced by immunoSEQ multiplex PCR, and TCRdb holds only the in-frame ones, with some missing. The sample lists 65,000 to 90,000 clones; roughly 84% were seen once. The sequenced sample consisted of peripheral blood. These receptors were collected from a human donor in a cohort sampled during active COVID-19. CDR3s include the opening cysteine and the closing phenylalanine or tryptophan. D genes are given only for firm matches. The size field is filled for only some rows; it gives once, few, many or a size class.

CASSLTGGPNEKLFF,TGTGCCAGCAGCCTGACAGGGGGACCTAATGAAAAACTGTTTTTT,TRBD1,.,TRBJ1-4,TRBV3-1/TRBV3-2
CASSPGQGHGYTF,TGCGCCAGCAGCCCGGGACAGGGTCATGGCTACACCTTC,TRBD1,.,TRBJ1-2,TRBV4-1
CANSRGATDTQYF,TGCGCCAACTCCAGGGGGGCGACAGATACGCAGTATTTT,.,.,TRBJ2-3,TRBV10-2
CASSLRTGEGETQYF,TGTGCCAGCAGCTTGAGGACAGGGGAGGGGGAGACCCAGTACTTC,TRBD1,.,TRBJ2-5,TRBV5-4
CASSGQGDQPQHF,TGCGCCAGCAGCGGTCAGGGTGATCAGCCCCAGCATTTT,.,few,TRBJ1-5,TRBV4-1
CASSYSGQGTSQYF,TGTGCCAGCAGTTACTCGGGACAGGGCACCTCGCAGTACTTC,TRBD1,.,TRBJ2-7,TRBV6-5
CASSQSGTVNTEAFF,TGTGCCAGCAGCCAATCCGGGACAGTGAACACTGAAGCTTTCTTT,TRBD1,.,TRBJ1-1,TRBV3-1/TRBV3-2
CASSLDREAFF,TGCGCCAGCAGCTTGGACAGGGAAGCTTTCTTT,.,.,TRBJ1-1,TRBV5-1
CASSLDQGGGYGYTF,TGTGCCAGCAGCTTGGATCAGGGAGGAGGCTATGGCTACACCTTC,.,.,TRBJ1-2,TRBV5-4
CASTVSGTFSYEQYF,TGTGCCAGCACTGTTTCCGGGACATTCTCCTACGAGCAGTACTTC,.,.,TRBJ2-7,TRBV18
CASSTYEKLFF,TGTGCCAGTAGCACATATGAAAAACTGTTTTTT,.,few,TRBJ1-4,TRBV19
CASSSPTSGGYEQYF,TGTGCCAGCAGCTCCCCGACTAGCGGGGGCTACGAGCAGTACTTC,TRBD2,once,TRBJ2-7,TRBV7-9
CASSSMRQGSQPQHF,TGTGCCAGTAGCAGCATGAGGCAGGGAAGCCAGCCCCAGCATTTT,.,.,TRBJ1-5,TRBV6-5
CASSFSGTQYF,TGTGCCAGCAGCTTCTCCGGTACGCAGTATTTT,.,.,TRBJ2-3,TRBV11-2
CASSIRPGSAKNIQYF,TGTGCCAGTAGTATAAGACCGGGTTCCGCCAAAAACATTCAGTACTTC,.,.,TRBJ2-4,TRBV19
CASSRPSDASDTDTQYF,TGTGCCAGCAGCCGCCCGAGTGACGCCAGCGACACAGATACGCAGTATTTT,.,.,TRBJ2-3,TRBV4-2
CASSLGTGLTDTQYF,TGTGCCAGCAGTTTGGGGACAGGACTCACAGATACGCAGTATTTT,TRBD1,.,TRBJ2-3,TRBV28
CASSQEGGRYTF,TGCGCCAGCAGCCAAGAAGGGGGAAGGTACACCTTC,.,.,TRBJ1-2,TRBV4-1
CASSPQRGDQETQYF,TGTGCCAGCAGCCCTCAGCGGGGGGACCAAGAGACCCAGTACTTC,TRBD2,.,TRBJ2-5,TRBV9
CASSLLGTRVHEQYF,TGTGCCAGCAGCTTGCTTGGGACTAGAGTCCACGAGCAGTACTTC,TRBD2,.,TRBJ2-7,TRBV5-4
CSAMKGPGGGSYEQYF,TGCAGCGCCATGAAGGGGCCAGGGGGTGGGTCCTACGAGCAGTACTTC,TRBD1,.,TRBJ2-7,TRBV29-1
CASGSANTGELFF,TGTGCCAGCGGCTCCGCGAACACCGGGGAGCTGTTTTTT,.,.,TRBJ2-2,TRBV9
CAISESAGYEQYF,TGTGCCATCAGTGAGTCGGCAGGGTACGAGCAGTACTTC,.,.,TRBJ2-7,TRBV10-3
CASSETASGGAQDTQYF,TGTGCCAGCAGTGAAACCGCTAGCGGGGGGGCCCAAGATACGCAGTATTTT,TRBD2,.,TRBJ2-3,TRBV2
CASSPPRGAGNEQFF,TGTGCCAGCTCACCACCGCGGGGGGCTGGCAATGAGCAGTTCTTC,TRBD2,.,TRBJ2-1,TRBV18
CATSSRGAADTQYF,TGTGCCACCTCCTCACGGGGGGCCGCAGATACGCAGTATTTT,.,.,TRBJ2-3,TRBV6-6
CASRPMGGQETQYF,TGTGCCAGCAGGCCTATGGGGGGACAAGAGACCCAGTACTTC,.,.,TRBJ2-5,TRBV6-5
CASSHPVVAKNIQYF,TGCGCCAGCAGTCACCCGGTGGTAGCCAAAAACATTCAGTACTTC,.,.,TRBJ2-4,TRBV23-1
CASSPPTDNEQFF,TGTGCCAGCAGCCCCCCTACAGACAATGAGCAGTTCTTC,.,.,TRBJ2-1,TRBV7-3
CASSLLGATGELFF,TGTGCCAGCAGCTTACTGGGGGCCACCGGGGAGCTGTTTTTT,.,.,TRBJ2-2,TRBV7-9
CASLETKGTGTRYTF,TGTGCCAGCCTTGAGACCAAAGGGACAGGGACCCGCTACACCTTC,TRBD1,.,TRBJ1-2,TRBV2
CASSYGQRIYNSPLHF,TGTGCCAGCAGTTACGGACAGAGGATTTATAATTCACCCCTCCACTTT,.,.,TRBJ1-6,TRBV6-5
CGSRREGNQPQHF,TGTGGCTCCCGGAGGGAAGGCAATCAGCCCCAGCATTTT,.,once,TRBJ1-5,TRBV6-5
CASSLTYQGSYEQYF,TGTGCCAGCAGTTTAACCTATCAGGGGAGCTACGAGCAGTACTTC,.,.,TRBJ2-7,TRBV27
CASGFQGIAGELFF,TGTGCTAGTGGTTTTCAGGGTATCGCCGGGGAGCTGTTTTTT,.,.,TRBJ2-2,TRBV12-5
CASSASGGSSYEQYF,TGTGCCAGCAGCGCTAGCGGGGGGAGCTCCTACGAGCAGTACTTC,TRBD2,.,TRBJ2-7,TRBV9
CASSQEFGGGASYEQYF,TGCGCCAGCAGCCAAGAGTTCGGCGGGGGGGCCAGCTACGAGCAGTACTTC,TRBD2,.,TRBJ2-7,TRBV4-3
CASSEYRGTATNEKLFF,TGTGCCAGCAGTGAATACAGGGGAACGGCAACTAATGAAAAACTGTTTTTT,TRBD1,.,TRBJ1-4,TRBV2
CASSLGTQGGTEAFF,TGTGCCAGCAGCTTAGGAACACAGGGGGGAACTGAAGCTTTCTTT,TRBD1,.,TRBJ1-1,TRBV7-9
CASTARQGWHYGYTF,TGTGCCAGCACCGCACGGCAGGGATGGCACTATGGCTACACCTTC,.,.,TRBJ1-2,TRBV28
CASSTRTGYRLSPLHF,TGTGCCAGCAGTACCCGGACAGGGTACCGTTTGTCACCCCTCCACTTT,TRBD1,few,TRBJ1-6,TRBV27
CASSWQSWGQDYGYTF,TGTGCCAGCAGCTGGCAGAGTTGGGGGCAGGACTATGGCTACACCTTC,.,.,TRBJ1-2,TRBV7-8
CASTYTFWDRVNTGELFF,TGTGCCAGTACCTACACTTTTTGGGACAGGGTGAACACCGGGGAGCTGTTTTTT,TRBD1,.,TRBJ2-2,TRBV19
CATSDGTVNQPQHF,TGTGCCACCAGTGATGGGACAGTCAATCAGCCCCAGCATTTT,TRBD1,.,TRBJ1-5,TRBV24-1
CASSLHGTGDEKLFF,TGTGCCAGCAGCTTACACGGGACAGGGGATGAAAAACTGTTTTTT,TRBD1,.,TRBJ1-4,TRBV7-9
CASRTRDRANSPLHF,TGTGCCAGTAGAACCCGGGACAGGGCTAATTCACCCCTCCACTTT,TRBD1,.,TRBJ1-6,TRBV19
CASSTLDRGPKNIQYF,TGTGCCAGCAGCACCCTGGACAGGGGCCCCAAAAACATTCAGTACTTC,TRBD1,.,TRBJ2-4,TRBV9
CASSYSLTSGEQYF,TGTGCCAGCAGTTACTCACTTACTAGCGGCGAGCAGTACTTC,TRBD2,.,TRBJ2-7,TRBV6-2/TRBV6-3
CASSRGSSYEQYF,TGTGCCAGTAGTAGGGGCTCCTCCTACGAGCAGTACTTC,.,.,TRBJ2-7,TRBV19
CASSLVRVAGGRNTDTQYF,TGTGCCAGCAGCTTAGTGAGGGTAGCGGGGGGCCGAAACACAGATACGCAGTATTTT,TRBD2,.,TRBJ2-3,TRBV11-2